These T cell receptor beta chains were read from a single sample in a study of human T cells and chemical hapten exposure. TCRdb reprocessed the RACE reads via MiXCR and lists one record per CDR3 protein. Here the sample spans about 360,000 distinct CDR3 sequences, approximately 5.1% being singletons. The specimen comprised whole blood, sampled in connection with sensitization to the hapten diphenylcyclopropenone (DPC). The receptor source for this set is a woman aged 45 to 65 with alopecia areata. Some clones in this sample may be carry-over from other donors' samples. The CDR3 runs from the conserved cysteine through the conserved F or W. The D gene is left open where the match is weak. Not all rows give a size; the values are once, few, many and, for expanded clones, a class.

d_call	v_call	clone_size	j_call	cdr3_nt	cdr3_aa
.	TRBV12-3/TRBV12-4	.	TRBJ2-5	TGTGCCAGCAGTTTATGGGTTCTAGGCCAAGAGACCCAGTACTTC	CASSLWVLGQETQYF
.	TRBV12-3/TRBV12-4	many	TRBJ2-3	TGTGCCAGCAGTTTGGAGCTTTTCCCAGATACGCAGTATTTT	CASSLELFPDTQYF
.	TRBV29-1	many	TRBJ1-4	TGCAGCCCCCTGGGGGCAACTAATGAAAAACTGTTTTTT	CSPLGATNEKLFF
.	TRBV30	.	TRBJ1-5	TGTGCCTGGAGTGTCGTAGAGGGCGGTAGTCAGCCCCAGCATTTT	CAWSVVEGGSQPQHF
.	TRBV20-1	many	TRBJ1-3	TGCAGTGCTAGTGAGGGTGGAAACACCATATATTTT	CSASEGGNTIYF
TRBD2	TRBV4-2	many	TRBJ2-2	TGTGCCAGCAGCCAAGAGACTAGCGGGATTCCCCCCGGGGAGCTGTTTTTT	CASSQETSGIPPGELFF
.	TRBV7-9	many	TRBJ2-7	TGTGCCAGCAGCTTAGCTAATAGCGGATACGACGAGCAGTACTTC	CASSLANSGYDEQYF
TRBD1	TRBV7-2	few	TRBJ1-2	TGTGCCAGCAGCCCGCAGACAGGGAGACTCTCTAACTATGGCTACACCTTC	CASSPQTGRLSNYGYTF
.	TRBV30	many	TRBJ2-1	TGTGCCTGGAGTGTCGGAGGGGGATACAATGAGCAGTTCTTC	CAWSVGGGYNEQFF
.	TRBV3-1	few	TRBJ2-2	TGTGCCAGCAGAGCCCCGATCGGGGCAATCACCGGGGAGCTGTTTTTT	CASRAPIGAITGELFF
.	TRBV15	many	TRBJ1-3	TGTGCCACCAGCCTACAGAGCTCTGGAAACACCATATATTTT	CATSLQSSGNTIYF
.	TRBV3-1	few	TRBJ2-1	TGTGCCAGCAGCCCTTTTGGGAGTGAGCAGTTCTTC	CASSPFGSEQFF
.	TRBV4-3	.	TRBJ1-3	TGCTCTCAGCCCTTTCCGGGCATACACATTAATAACTCTGGAAACACCATATATTTT	CSQPFPGIHINNSGNTIYF
.	TRBV29-1	many	TRBJ1-4	TGCAGCGCTCGAACTGACGAAAAACTGTTTTTT	CSARTDEKLFF
TRBD1	TRBV28	.	TRBJ1-2	TGTGCCAGCCTGGGACAGCAATATGGCTACACCTTC	CASLGQQYGYTF
TRBD2	TRBV7-2	many	TRBJ2-3	TGTGCCAGCAGCTTATATTCGGTAGCGGGAGGTTTCACAGATACGCAGTATTTT	CASSLYSVAGGFTDTQYF
.	TRBV5-1	few	TRBJ1-1	TGCGCCAGCAGCTCGGCGGTGCAGGGACGGAACACTGAAGCTTTCTTT	CASSSAVQGRNTEAFF
.	TRBV23-1	.	TRBJ2-4	TGCGCCAGCGGGAGTCGTTACTTAGCCAAAAACATTCAGTACTTC	CASGSRYLAKNIQYF
.	TRBV27	many	TRBJ2-6	TGTGCCAGCAGTTTATGGGTGGGCTCTGGGGCCAACGTCCTGACTTTC	CASSLWVGSGANVLTF
.	TRBV6-2/TRBV6-3	.	TRBJ2-1	TGTGCCAGCAGTAGGACCGTCAATGAGCAGTTCTTC	CASSRTVNEQFF
TRBD1	TRBV7-9	.	TRBJ1-5	TGTGCCAGCAGCTTCGCCGGGACAGGGGTTCAGCCCCAGCATTTT	CASSFAGTGVQPQHF
TRBD2	TRBV27	.	TRBJ2-3	TGTGCCAGCAGTAGGACTAGCGGGTCTAGCACAGATACGCAGTATTTT	CASSRTSGSSTDTQYF
TRBD2	TRBV29-1	.	TRBJ2-1	TGCAGCGCCCCTCCCGAGGCGGGAGTGGGCAATGAGCAGTTCTTC	CSAPPEAGVGNEQFF
.	TRBV20-1	many	TRBJ2-3	TGCAGTGCCCCCGCAGATACGCAGTATTTT	CSAPADTQYF
.	TRBV24-1	.	TRBJ2-3	TGTGCCACCAGTGATTGGGACAGCACAGATACGCAGTATTTT	CATSDWDSTDTQYF
TRBD1	TRBV18	few	TRBJ2-7	TGTGCCAGCTCACCCTTACCGGGACAGACTACCTACGAGCAGTACTTC	CASSPLPGQTTYEQYF
.	TRBV30	many	TRBJ1-2	TGTGCCTGGACTGCTGGGGGGACCCCGGGTACCTTC	CAWTAGGTPGTF
.	TRBV3-1	many	TRBJ1-2	TGTGCCAGCAGCCAAGATTCGCGGCAGGCGGAAAACTATGGCTACACCTTC	CASSQDSRQAENYGYTF
TRBD1	TRBV5-1	.	TRBJ1-6	TGCGCCAGCAGCGGGGGAGTCGGGACAGGGCATCCAGTTTCACCCCTCCACTTT	CASSGGVGTGHPVSPLHF
.	TRBV12-3/TRBV12-4	few	TRBJ2-7	TGTGCCAGCAGTTACGGGGCAGGAGTGAACGAGCAGTACTTC	CASSYGAGVNEQYF
TRBD1	TRBV6-5	few	TRBJ2-1	TGTGCCAGCTCCTTCGGGGACAGGGGGAATGAGCAGTTCTTC	CASSFGDRGNEQFF
.	TRBV12-3/TRBV12-4	few	TRBJ1-4	TGTGCCAGCAGACTGTTGTCGGGGGCGAATAGCGAAAAACTGTTTTTT	CASRLLSGANSEKLFF
.	TRBV20-1	few	TRBJ2-3	TGCAGTGCCCCAGGGGACGCACTTCATGAGAGGGCAGATACGCAGTATTTT	CSAPGDALHERADTQYF
.	TRBV6-1	.	TRBJ2-2	TGTGCCAGCATGGGGGGTATCCTCAACCCCGGGGAGCTGTTTTTT	CASMGGILNPGELFF
.	TRBV14	few	TRBJ1-2	TGTGCCAGCAGCCAAGAAGCCACTCAGGCGCCCTATGGCTACACCTTC	CASSQEATQAPYGYTF
.	TRBV27	few	TRBJ2-1	TGTGCCAGCAGTTTGAGGGGGGAAAATGAGCAGTTCTTC	CASSLRGENEQFF
.	TRBV28	many	TRBJ1-1	TGTGCCAGCAGTTTGGAAACTGAAGCTTTCTTT	CASSLETEAFF
TRBD1	TRBV27	few	TRBJ1-6	TGTGCCAGCAGTTCTGCCGGGACAGGGCGCTATTGGGGTTCACCCCTCCACTTT	CASSSAGTGRYWGSPLHF
.	TRBV3-1	many	TRBJ2-1	TGTGCCAGCACCCAAACCACCCTTTTACATTCCAATGAGCAGTTCTTC	CASTQTTLLHSNEQFF
.	TRBV5-6	few	TRBJ1-1	TGTGCCAGCAGCTCCTCGAATTTACGGGGCATGAACACTGAAGCTTTCTTT	CASSSSNLRGMNTEAFF